This TCR beta chain was retrieved from a study of monozygotic twins with inflammatory bowel disease. General observations from the study: Possibly reflecting limited power, no difference in repertoire similarity was found between concordant and discordant twins. Extra variability in the repertoires of patients may have come from differing immunosuppressive treatments.

Concerning this clonotype: No antigen is known for it.

Eight separate reactions per sample yielded the cDNA. TCRdb re-called the 5' RACE reads; every CDR3 protein appears as one record, without DNA. This table holds about 450,000 distinct CDR3 sequences. The CDR3 sequence is 15 residues long. Looked up from germline, CDR1 is SGHTA and CDR2 is FQGNSA. The sample was blood. The clonotype comes from a human donor with ulcerative colitis or Crohn's disease, or a healthy co-twin of an affected twin (not recorded which). The chain employs TRBV7-2 and TRBJ2-1. The CDR3: CASSPRTSSYNEQFF.